One and the same sample provided the 26 T cell receptor beta chains below, sequenced in a study of spatial heterogeneity in lung cancer. Study observations and caveats: Tumors with more nonsynonymous mutations had more expanded intratumoral alpha and beta TCRs.

These receptors lack a known antigen. As to time point: sample taken at primary tumor resection. TCRdb reanalysed the 5' RACE reads using MiXCR and keeps one entry per CDR3 protein. The sample records 4,000 to 6,500 distinct CDR3 sequences, 9% to 15% being singletons. Here the sequenced sample was lung tumor tissue, taken at surgery. These receptor sequences come from a male donor with early-stage non-small cell lung cancer.

In DNA form, the CDR3 reads TGCGCCAGCAGCCCGGGACAGGGCCACGTTCGGGGTGGGCAGTATTTT. Its protein is CASSPGQGHVRGGQYF. This rearrangement joins TRBV5-1 to TRBJ2-3; 9 positions match TRBD1. The CDR3 length is 16 residues. From germline, CDR1 is SGHRS and CDR2 YFSETQ. J gave up 11 bases and V 4 bases, and 17 bases lay outside the gene matches. Full variable domain (rest looked up from reference TRBV5-1 and TRBJ2-3): KAGVTQTPRYLIKTRGQQVTLSCSPISGHRSVSWYQQTPGQGLQFLFEYFSETQRNKGNFPGRFSGRQFSNSRSEMNVSTLELGDSALYLCASSPGQGHVRGGQYFGPGTRLTVL.

This clonotype has a handful of counts. J is TRBJ2-1 and V is TRBV16; 16 bases are shared with TRBD2. Germline CDR1 KGHSY, CDR2 FQNENV. This CDR3 spans 19 amino acids. J gave up 0 bases and V 4 bases, and 6 bases lay outside the gene matches. CDR3 sequence reads: CASSPGTSGGVYSYNEQFF. The CDR3 DNA reads TGTGCCAGCAGCCCCGGGACTAGCGGGGGGGTTTACTCCTACAATGAGCAGTTCTTC.

J is TRBJ2-1 and V is TRBV4-3; D remains unclear. Germline lookup yields CDR1 LGHNA and CDR2 YSLEER. There are 13 residues in the CDR3. The V end was cut by 3 bases, the J end by 7 bases, with 10 bases between. This CDR3 is CASSQGKANEQFF. CDR3 in DNA: TGCGCCAGCAGCCAGGGCAAGGCGAATGAGCAGTTCTTC.

The J gene is TRBJ2-3, the V gene TRBV3-1, with 8 bases lining up with TRBD2. The CDR3 is 19 amino acids. V trimming: 1 base; J trimming: 0 bases; junction bases outside the gene matches: 12. CDR1 LGHDT and CDR2 YNNKEL come from the germline V gene (reference sequence). CDR3 sequence (DNA): TGTGCCAGCAGCCAAGGACTAGCGCTTACATCGACTAGCACAGATACGCAGTATTTT. This sequence encodes CASSQGLALTSTSTDTQYF.

The gene calls are TRBV29-1 and TRBJ1-1; D unresolved. Trimming shortened V by 5 bases and J by 1 base, and 11 bases separated the two germline ends. This CDR3 has 13 amino acids. In germline, CDR1 is SQVTM, CDR2 ANQGSEA. The CDR3 here is CSVRWTGNTEAFF. The CDR3 region has the DNA TGCAGCGTTCGATGGACCGGGAACACTGAAGCTTTCTTT.

The chain uses TRBV12-3 or TRBV12-4 and TRBJ2-3, with TRBD1 identical over 9 bases. The junction had 5 bases not matched to a gene; V was cut back by 3 bases and J by 1 base. The CDR3 covers 16 residues. The DNA for the CDR3 is TGTGCCAGCAGTTTCTACAGGGGGCTTGGCACAGATACGCAGTATTTT. This encodes CASSFYRGLGTDTQYF.

This clonotype showed up just once. The chain is built from TRBV2 and TRBJ2-7; 8 bases agree with TRBD1. Germline trimming cut 10 bases from V and 3 bases from J; bases unmatched to any gene: 5. Germline V lookup: CDR1 SNHLY, CDR2 FYNNEI. CDR3 length: 12 residues. The CDR3 sequence: CATGGWHYEQYF. The CDR3 nucleotides are TGTGCCACAGGGGGCTGGCACTACGAGCAGTACTTC.

In this sample, this clonotype turned up a few times. The rearrangement uses TRBV7-2 and TRBJ2-7; 7 positions agree with TRBD2. This CDR3 is built from 14 residues. Losses at the gene ends were 11 bases for V and 3 bases for J; bases not matched to a gene: 13. CDR1 and CDR2 from the germline V gene are SGHTA and FQGNSA. CDR3 protein: CAPGVSGWNYEQYV. In DNA, the CDR3 is TGTGCCCCCGGGGTTAGCGGGTGGAACTACGAGCAGTACGTC.

In its sample, this clonotype is medium-sized. CDR3 protein: CSVARGSEQYF. In DNA, the CDR3 is TGCAGCGTTGCCCGGGGTTCCGAGCAGTACTTC. J is TRBJ2-7 and V is TRBV29-1; tentative D call: TRBD2 (5 bases). Germline V gives CDR1 SQVTM, CDR2 ANQGSEA. The V gene lost 4 bases and the J gene lost 6 bases, with 10 bases spanning the gap. The CDR3 has 11 residues.

This clonotype is categorized as medium-sized. V is TRBV18 and J is TRBJ1-1; D gene uncertain. The CDR3 extends over 12 amino acids. Germline lookup yields CDR1 KGHSH and CDR2 LQKENI. With 8 bases removed from V and 4 bases from J, the gap between germline ends came to 11 bases. CDR3 loop: CASKVGITEAFF. CDR3 in DNA: TGTGCCAGCAAGGTGGGGATCACTGAAGCTTTCTTT.

The sample holds a few counts of this clonotype. The J gene is TRBJ1-3, the V gene TRBV5-4; no reliable D call. CDR1 and CDR2 from the germline V gene are SGHNT and YYREEE (reference sequence). V was cut by 1 base and J by 0 bases, with 5 bases left in between. The CDR3 spans 14 residues. The CDR3 coding sequence is TGTGCCAGCAGCTTGAAAGACTCTGGAAACACCATATATTTT. Translating gives CASSLKDSGNTIYF.

This clonotype was recorded a few times. This chain connects TRBV6-5 to TRBJ2-1, with a tentative D call TRBD2 (6 bases). This CDR3 region has 14 residues. Germline V gives CDR1 MNHEY, CDR2 SVGAGI. The germline V and J ends were trimmed by 7 bases and 4 bases, with 14 bases remaining between them. The CDR3 nucleotides read TGTGCCAGCAAGGAAATAGCGGTTTACAATGAGCAGTTCTTC. It is translated as CASKEIAVYNEQFF.

Judged by abundance, this clonotype is medium-sized (0.01 to 0.1%). The genes are TRBV28 and TRBJ2-7, with TRBD2 as a possible D gene (5 bases). Trimming pared 6 bases from V and 9 bases from J, leaving 18 bases between. The CDR3 spans 13 residues. Germline CDR1 and CDR2: MDHEN and SYDVKM. The CDR3 here is CASSPPRTAGQYF. The CDR3 DNA follows: TGTGCCAGCAGCCCCCCCCGGACCGCGGGGCAGTACTTC.

The table lists this clonotype with a few counts. The chain joins TRBV5-1 to TRBJ1-1, with 11 positions matching TRBD1. This CDR3 contains 14 residues. Germline-derived CDR1 and CDR2 are SGHRS and YFSETQ. J was trimmed by 5 bases and V by 3 bases; bases with no gene match: 3. CDR3 bases: TGCGCCAGCAGCTCGGGACAGGGGGAAACTGAAGCTTTCTTT. It is translated as CASSSGQGETEAFF. Together with reference TRBV5-1 and TRBJ1-1, the CDR3 gives the full variable domain: KAGVTQTPRYLIKTRGQQVTLSCSPISGHRSVSWYQQTPGQGLQFLFEYFSETQRNKGNFPGRFSGRQFSNSRSEMNVSTLELGDSALYLCASSSGQGETEAFFGQGTRLTVV.

This rearrangement joins TRBV5-6 to TRBJ2-1, with 11 bases that match TRBD2. The CDR3 consists of 15 residues. V dropped 0 bases and J dropped 12; count of bases not matched to a gene: 8. Germline CDR1 is SGHDT and CDR2 is YYEEEE. CDR3 loop: CASSLAVAGGSVQFF. In DNA, the CDR3 is TGTGCCAGCAGCTTGGCGGTAGCGGGAGGGTCTGTGCAGTTCTTC.

In its sample, this clonotype was seen a few times. V usage is TRBV18 and J usage is TRBJ2-1, with TRBD1 matching over 10 bases. Germline V gene lookup returns CDR1 KGHSH and CDR2 LQKENI. CDR3 length: 13 residues. V was clipped by 4 bases and J by 12 bases; unmatched bases: 6. The CDR3 nucleotides read TGTGCCAGCTCACGGACAGGGGGGGCCGTGCAGTTCTTC. Amino acid sequence: CASSRTGGAVQFF.

This clonotype was counted only a few times. This chain uses TRBV7-9 with TRBJ2-7, with TRBD1 matching 9 bases. Germline V gene data show CDR1 as SEHNR and CDR2 as FQNEAQ (reference sequence). The CDR3 has 16 amino acids. Germline trimming cut 2 bases from V and 2 bases from J; bases unmatched to any gene: 7. The CDR3 sequence: CASSLLPGQGPYEQYF. The DNA of the CDR3 is TGTGCCAGCAGCTTACTCCCCGGACAGGGGCCCTACGAGCAGTACTTC.

V usage is TRBV11-1 and J usage is TRBJ2-2, with 8 bases identical to TRBD1. The V gene's germline CDR1 is SGHAT and CDR2 FQDESV (reference sequence). The CDR3 has 15 residues. V was pared by 5 bases and J by 0 bases, with 2 bases of the junction left unmatched. The CDR3 sequence: CASSRTGTNTGELFF. Written as DNA, the CDR3 is TGTGCCAGCAGCCGGACAGGGACGAACACCGGGGAGCTGTTTTTT.

The V gene is TRBV6-5, the J gene TRBJ2-1, with D perhaps being TRBD1 or TRBD2 (5 bases each). V was trimmed by 5 bases and J by 4 bases, leaving 18 bases between them. Germline V CDR1 and CDR2: MNHEY, SVGAGI. The CDR3 runs 16 residues. The CDR3 reads CASSGGLRGVYNEQFF. The CDR3 DNA sequence: TGTGCCAGCAGTGGCGGACTCCGAGGGGTATACAATGAGCAGTTCTTC.

The chain carries TRBV5-5 and TRBJ1-2; 8 positions agree with TRBD1. The junction had 14 bases not matched to a gene; V was cut back by 3 bases and J by 4 bases. This CDR3 region has 17 residues. CDR1 is SGHKS and CDR2 is YYEKEE in the germline V gene (reference sequence). The CDR3, as DNA: TGTGCCAGCAGCTCCCGAAATGGACAGGGACTTCTCTATGGCTACACCTTC. This gives the protein CASSSRNGQGLLYGYTF.

There are many counts of this clonotype. J is TRBJ1-3 and V is TRBV9, with TRBD1 identical over 8 bases. Unmatched junction bases numbered 6, after V lost 4 bases and J lost 0 bases. CDR3 length: 16 residues. Germline CDR1 and CDR2: SGDLS and YYNGEE. The CDR3 reads CASSPRDRSSGNTIYF. CDR3 coding DNA: TGTGCCAGCAGCCCCAGGGACAGGAGCTCTGGAAACACCATATATTTT.

This chain connects TRBV11-2 to TRBJ1-6, with TRBD1 as a possible D gene (5 bases). The germline V gene has CDR1 SGHAT and CDR2 FQNNGV. The V gene lost 0 bases and the J gene lost 9 bases, with 6 bases spanning the gap. This CDR3 has 13 residues. CDR3 in DNA: TGTGCCAGCAGCTTAGAAAGGGGTTCACCCCTCCACTTT. Translated, it gives CASSLERGSPLHF.

This clonotype was detected only a few times. CDR3 DNA: TGTGCCAGCAGCGTAGACGGTAGCGGGAGGCCGGGGACCGGGGAGCTGTTTTTT. Translating it yields CASSVDGSGRPGTGELFF. The chain is built from TRBV9 and TRBJ2-2, with 10 nucleotides matching TRBD2. This CDR3 spans 18 amino acids. The V gene's germline CDR1 is SGDLS and CDR2 YYNGEE. The junction had 10 bases not matched to a gene; V was cut back by 0 bases and J by 5 bases.

CDR3 sequence reads: CASSRIPGDTQYF. The CDR3 DNA sequence: TGTGCCAGCAGCCGTATACCAGGAGATACGCAGTATTTT. The V and J genes are TRBV7-2 and TRBJ2-3; the D is unclear. From germline, CDR1 is SGHTA and CDR2 FQGNSA. Trimming left V 5 bases short and J 5 bases short, with 11 bases between. The CDR3 spans 13 residues.

V is TRBV6-5 and J is TRBJ2-3; D not certain. There are 14 residues in the CDR3. V lost 6 bases, J lost 2 bases, and 12 bases lay in between. Germline CDR1 reads MNHEY; CDR2 reads SVGAGI. The DNA for the CDR3 is TGTGCCAGCAGCGTGAGGATACCCACAGATACGCAGTATTTT. Translation gives CASSVRIPTDTQYF.

This clonotype was seen ten or more times. The chain employs TRBV19 and TRBJ2-7, with D unresolved. Between the trimmed V and J ends, which lost 3 bases and 4 bases, there was a span of 13 bases. This CDR3 region has 14 residues. Germline V CDR1 and CDR2: LNHDA, SQIVND (reference sequence). CDR3 residues: CASSIVKGNYEQYV. As DNA, the CDR3 is TGTGCCAGTAGTATTGTTAAAGGGAATTACGAGCAGTACGTC.